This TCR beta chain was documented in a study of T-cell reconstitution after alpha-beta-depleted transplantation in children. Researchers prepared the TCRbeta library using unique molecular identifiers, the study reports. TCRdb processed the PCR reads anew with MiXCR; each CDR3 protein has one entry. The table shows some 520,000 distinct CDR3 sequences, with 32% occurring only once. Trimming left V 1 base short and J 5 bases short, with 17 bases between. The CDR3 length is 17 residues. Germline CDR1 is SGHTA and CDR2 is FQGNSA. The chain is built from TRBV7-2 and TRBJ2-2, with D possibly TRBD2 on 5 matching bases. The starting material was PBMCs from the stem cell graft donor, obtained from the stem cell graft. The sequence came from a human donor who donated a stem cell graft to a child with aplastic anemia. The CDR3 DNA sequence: TGTGCCAGCAGCTTAGTTGCCCCAATCTCGGGGACCGGGGAGCTGTTTTTT. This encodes CASSLVAPISGTGELFF. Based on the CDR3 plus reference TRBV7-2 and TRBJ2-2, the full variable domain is GAGVSQSPSNKVTEKGKDVELRCDPISGHTALYWYRQSLGQGLEFLIYFQGNSAPDKSGLPSDRFSAERTGGSVSTLTIQRTQQEDSAVYLCASSLVAPISGTGELFFGEGSRLTVL.